A selection of T cell receptor beta chains follows, all from one sample in a study of blood T cell repertoires in COVID-19. Libraries were prepared by immunoSEQ multiplex PCR; TCRdb keeps only in-frame clonotypes and omits some of them. The table lists around 120,000 clones, about four fifths of them singletons. The sequencing sample was made of peripheral blood. Receptors originate from a woman older than 75 with acute or convalescent COVID-19. Both conserved end residues are part of each CDR3. D genes are given only for firm matches. Clone size appears in some rows only: once, few, many, or a class for an expanded clone.

abundance | d_gene | j_gene | v_gene | CDR3nt | CDR3aa
. | . | TRBJ2-2 | TRBV3-1/TRBV3-2 | TGTGCCAGCAGCCAATGGTCGGCCGGGGAGCTGTTTTTT | CASSQWSAGELFF
. | . | TRBJ1-1 | TRBV7-9 | TGTGCCAGCAGCTTAACGGGGAACACTGAAGCTTTCTTT | CASSLTGNTEAFF
few | . | TRBJ1-2 | TRBV7-8 | TGTGCCAGCAGCCTTAGGACGGGGAACTATGGCTACACCTTC | CASSLRTGNYGYTF
once | . | TRBJ1-2 | TRBV7-2 | TGTGCCAGCAGAGAGCCAGACAGAGCCTACGGCTACACCTTC | CASREPDRAYGYTF
. | TRBD1 | TRBJ2-2 | TRBV11-3 | TGTGCCAGCAGCCCCCAGACAGGGGCCGGGGAGCTGTTTTTT | CASSPQTGAGELFF
. | . | TRBJ2-5 | TRBV6-2/TRBV6-3 | TGTGCCAGCAGTTACTCGGGATTTCAGGGGACCCAGTACTTC | CASSYSGFQGTQYF
. | TRBD2 | TRBJ2-1 | TRBV5-1 | TGCGCCAGCAGCTTTCTAGCGGGAGAAGGAAATGAGCAGTTCTTC | CASSFLAGEGNEQFF
. | TRBD2 | TRBJ2-1 | TRBV6-5 | TGTGCCAGCCTCAAGCGGGGAACCTACAATGAGCAGTTCTTC | CASLKRGTYNEQFF
. | TRBD2 | TRBJ2-1 | TRBV18 | TGTGCCAGCACCCAAGAGCTTCGGGAGGGGTCAACGGGGTACAATGAGCAGTTCTTC | CASTQELREGSTGYNEQFF
. | . | TRBJ1-6 | TRBV7-2 | TGTGCCAGCAGCTTAAGGGGGACCCAAAATTCACCCCTCCACTTT | CASSLRGTQNSPLHF
. | . | TRBJ2-1 | TRBV19 | TGTGCCAGTAGTATAAAACTAGCCAATGAGCAGTTCTTC | CASSIKLANEQFF
few | . | TRBJ1-1 | TRBV7-2 | TGTGCCAGCAGCTACGGTAGGGGGTCTCCCGGTCCTTTCTTT | CASSYGRGSPGPFF
. | . | TRBJ2-5 | TRBV27 | TGTGCCAGCAGTTTTTCCAGATATGGAGAGACCCAGTACTTC | CASSFSRYGETQYF
. | . | TRBJ1-4 | TRBV5-6 | TGTGCCAGCAGCTTGGGGCGGGCAGGCCTTAATGAAAAACTGTTTTTT | CASSLGRAGLNEKLFF
. | TRBD1 | TRBJ1-2 | TRBV7-8 | TGTGCCAGCAGCGGACGGACAGGGAACTATGGCTACACCTTC | CASSGRTGNYGYTF
. | . | TRBJ2-7 | TRBV9 | TGTGCCAGCAGCGTAAGTGGGCAGGTCGGCTACGAGCAGTACTTC | CASSVSGQVGYEQYF
. | TRBD2 | TRBJ2-2 | TRBV6-2/TRBV6-3 | TGTGCCAGCAGTTTGACTAGCGGGGGCACAGGGGAGCTGTTTTTT | CASSLTSGGTGELFF
. | . | TRBJ2-2 | TRBV7-3 | TGTGCCAGCAGCTTAAAGCCTGTCACCGGGGAGCTGTTTTTT | CASSLKPVTGELFF
. | . | TRBJ1-1 | TRBV18 | TGTGCCAGCTCACCAAACAAGAACACTGAAGCTTTCTTT | CASSPNKNTEAFF
. | . | TRBJ2-6 | TRBV5-1 | TGCGCCAGCAGCTTGGAATTCGCAGCTGGGGCCAACGTCCTGACTTTC | CASSLEFAAGANVLTF
few | . | TRBJ2-3 | TRBV10-3 | TGTGCCATCAGTCCCCGGGGACTCTCTAGCACAGATACGCAGTATTTT | CAISPRGLSSTDTQYF
once | . | TRBJ2-3 | TRBV4-3 | TGCGCCAGCAGCCAAGATAGAGGCGATACGCAGTATTTT | CASSQDRGDTQYF
. | TRBD1 | TRBJ1-1 | TRBV9 | TGTGCCAGCAGCCCGGGGACAGCGAACACTGAAGCTTTCTTT | CASSPGTANTEAFF
. | . | TRBJ1-2 | TRBV28 | TGTGCCAGCAGTTCCCCGGGGAGGACCTATGGCTACACCTTC | CASSSPGRTYGYTF
. | . | TRBJ1-3 | TRBV11-2 | TGTGCCAGCAGCTTACTAGGCCAGGGAAACACCATATATTTT | CASSLLGQGNTIYF
. | . | TRBJ1-2 | TRBV19 | TGTGCCAGTAGTAGAGGGATGGATGGTGGCTACACCTTC | CASSRGMDGGYTF
. | . | TRBJ1-5 | TRBV28 | TGTGCCAGCTGGGCGGGGGGGGATCAGCCCCAGCATTTT | CASWAGGDQPQHF
. | . | TRBJ2-7 | TRBV21-1 | TGTGCCAGCAGCAAAGCATTCAGAGGGGGTGGTACCTACGAGCAGTACTTC | CASSKAFRGGGTYEQYF
. | . | TRBJ2-7 | TRBV21-1 | TGTGCCAGCAGCAAAGAGGCGGGGGTTTCCTACGAGCAGTACTTC | CASSKEAGVSYEQYF
once | . | TRBJ2-7 | TRBV5-4 | TGTGCCAGCAGCTTGGGCGGGGTTGGTGGGGAGCAGTACTTC | CASSLGGVGGEQYF
. | TRBD1 | TRBJ1-5 | TRBV19 | TGTGCCAGTAGTATAGCCCTCACAGGGGGCTATCAGCCCCAGCATTTT | CASSIALTGGYQPQHF
. | . | TRBJ1-1 | TRBV6-5 | TGTGCCAGCAGTCCGACTACGAACACTGAAGCTTTCTTT | CASSPTTNTEAFF
. | TRBD2 | TRBJ2-1 | TRBV9 | TGTGCCAGCAGCCCCTCCCTTAGCGGGGGAGGGAATGAGCAGTTCTTC | CASSPSLSGGGNEQFF
. | . | TRBJ1-2 | TRBV6-6 | TGTGCCAGCACCCCGGGGGACTCTCGAAATTATGGCTACACCTTC | CASTPGDSRNYGYTF
once | . | TRBJ2-7 | TRBV7-3 | TGTGCCAGCAGCTCGCTTGGAGGGTACGAGCAGTACTTC | CASSSLGGYEQYF
few | TRBD2 | TRBJ2-2 | TRBV7-3 | TGTGCCAGCAGCTCGGATAGCGGGAGGGCCTCGGCCGGGGAGCTGTTTTTT | CASSSDSGRASAGELFF
. | TRBD1 | TRBJ1-2 | TRBV6-1 | TGTGCCAGCAGTGAAGCGCTGACACAGGGGATCTACACCTTC | CASSEALTQGIYTF
once | . | TRBJ1-6 | TRBV19 | TGTGCCAGTCGGGGGGACCTTAATTCACCCCTCCACTTT | CASRGDLNSPLHF
. | TRBD2 | TRBJ2-5 | TRBV19 | TGTGCCACCTCTTTGAACCCTAGCGGGACCTACCTAGAGGGGGAGACCCAGTACTTC | CATSLNPSGTYLEGETQYF
. | TRBD1 | TRBJ2-1 | TRBV5-4 | TGTGCCAGCAGCTTCGCAGGGGGAGCATCCTACAATGAGCAGTTCTTC | CASSFAGGASYNEQFF
once | . | TRBJ1-3 | TRBV5-6 | TGTGCCAGCAGCTTCCGATCGGGGAGGGTCCTCGGAAACACCATATATTTT | CASSFRSGRVLGNTIYF
. | . | TRBJ1-6 | TRBV10-3 | TGTGCCATCAGTGAAGTAAAAGGAGGGAATAATTCACCCCTCCACTTT | CAISEVKGGNNSPLHF
. | TRBD1 | TRBJ1-2 | TRBV19 | TGTGCCAGTAGTCCCCAACCGGGACAGGATGTTGGCTACACCTTC | CASSPQPGQDVGYTF
. | . | TRBJ1-3 | TRBV9 | TGTGCCAGCAGTCCCCTGGTGTCTACTGGAAACACCATATATTTT | CASSPLVSTGNTIYF
. | TRBD2 | TRBJ2-1 | TRBV28 | TGTGCCAGCAGTTGGGGACTAGCGGGAACCTACAATGAGCAGTTCTTC | CASSWGLAGTYNEQFF
. | . | TRBJ2-7 | TRBV5-1 | TGCGCCAGCAGCTTGGCCCGGGACTCCTCCTACGAGCAGTACTTC | CASSLARDSSYEQYF